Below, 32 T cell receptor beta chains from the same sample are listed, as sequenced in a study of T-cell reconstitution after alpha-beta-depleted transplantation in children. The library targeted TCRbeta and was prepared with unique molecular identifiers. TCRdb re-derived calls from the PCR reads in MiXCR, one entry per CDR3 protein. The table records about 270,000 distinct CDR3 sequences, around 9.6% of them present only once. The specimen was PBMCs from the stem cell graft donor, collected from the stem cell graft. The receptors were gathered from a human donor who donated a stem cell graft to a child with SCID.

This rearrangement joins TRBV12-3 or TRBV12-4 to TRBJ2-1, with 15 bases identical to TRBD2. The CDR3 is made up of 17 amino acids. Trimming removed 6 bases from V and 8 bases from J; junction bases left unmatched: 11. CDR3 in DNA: TGTGCCAGCAGCCCAGGACTAGCGGGGGGGAGTTGGGATGAGCAGTTCTTC. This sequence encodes CASSPGLAGGSWDEQFF.

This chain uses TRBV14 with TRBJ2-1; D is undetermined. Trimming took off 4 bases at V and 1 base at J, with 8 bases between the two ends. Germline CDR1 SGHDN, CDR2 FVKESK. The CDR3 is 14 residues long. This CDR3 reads CASSRVGSYNEQFF. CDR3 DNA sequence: TGTGCCAGCAGCCGAGTGGGATCCTACAATGAGCAGTTCTTC. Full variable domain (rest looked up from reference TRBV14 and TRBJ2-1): EAGVTQFPSHSVIEKGQTVTLRCDPISGHDNLYWYRRVMGKEIKFLLHFVKESKQDESGMPNNRFLAERTGGTYSTLKVQPAELEDSGVYFCASSRVGSYNEQFFGPGTRLTVL.

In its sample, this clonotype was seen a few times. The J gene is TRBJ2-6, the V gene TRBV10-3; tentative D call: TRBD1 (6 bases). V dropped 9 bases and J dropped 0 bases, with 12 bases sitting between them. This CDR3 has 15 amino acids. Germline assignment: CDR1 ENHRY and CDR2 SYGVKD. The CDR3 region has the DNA TGTGCCATAAACCGACAGGCCTCTGGGGCCAACGTCCTGACTTTC. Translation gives CAINRQASGANVLTF.

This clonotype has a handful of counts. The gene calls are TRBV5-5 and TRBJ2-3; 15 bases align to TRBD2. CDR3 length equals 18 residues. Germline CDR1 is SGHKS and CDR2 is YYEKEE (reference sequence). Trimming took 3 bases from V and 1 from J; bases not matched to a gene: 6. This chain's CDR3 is CASSWGLAGGRGTDTQYF. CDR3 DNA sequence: TGTGCCAGCAGCTGGGGACTAGCGGGGGGCAGAGGCACAGATACGCAGTATTTT.

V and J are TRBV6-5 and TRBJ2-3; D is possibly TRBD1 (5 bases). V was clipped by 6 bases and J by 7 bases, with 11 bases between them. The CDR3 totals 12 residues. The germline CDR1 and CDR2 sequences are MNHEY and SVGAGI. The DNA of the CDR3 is TGTGCCAGCAGCTTCCCAGGGAATACGCAGTATTTT. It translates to CASSFPGNTQYF.

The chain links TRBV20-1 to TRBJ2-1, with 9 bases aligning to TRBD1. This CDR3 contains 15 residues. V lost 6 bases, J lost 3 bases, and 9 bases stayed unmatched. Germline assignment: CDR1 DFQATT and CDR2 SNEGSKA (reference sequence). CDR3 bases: TGCAGTGCCGTGGCCGGGACAGGGTACTACAATGAGCAGTTCTTC. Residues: CSAVAGTGYYNEQFF.

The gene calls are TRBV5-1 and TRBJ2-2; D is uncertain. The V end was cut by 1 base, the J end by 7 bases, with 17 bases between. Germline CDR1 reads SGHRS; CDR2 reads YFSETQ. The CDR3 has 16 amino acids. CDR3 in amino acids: CASSLRAAIRSGELFF. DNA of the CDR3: TGCGCCAGCAGCTTGCGGGCAGCCATCCGGAGCGGGGAGCTGTTTTTT.

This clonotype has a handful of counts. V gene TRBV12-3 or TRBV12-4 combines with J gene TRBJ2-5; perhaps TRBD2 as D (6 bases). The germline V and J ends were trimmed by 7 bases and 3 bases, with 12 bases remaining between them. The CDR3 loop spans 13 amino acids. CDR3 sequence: CASTRDSKETQYF. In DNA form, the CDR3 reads TGTGCCAGCACCCGGGACTCCAAAGAGACCCAGTACTTC.

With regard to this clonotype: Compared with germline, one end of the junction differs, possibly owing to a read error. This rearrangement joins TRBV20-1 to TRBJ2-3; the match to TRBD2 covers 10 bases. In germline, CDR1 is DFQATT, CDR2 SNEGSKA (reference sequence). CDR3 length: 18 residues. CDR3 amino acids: CCARDRAPSGGNTDTQYF. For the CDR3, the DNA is TGCTGTGCTAGAGATAGGGCGCCTAGCGGGGGAAACACAGATACGCAGTATTTT.

CDR3 amino acids: CASSSKTGGNSPLHF. CDR3 nucleotide sequence: TGTGCCAGCTCATCCAAGACAGGGGGTAATTCACCCCTCCACTTT. The chain employs TRBV18 and TRBJ1-6; 9 nucleotides agree with TRBD1. Germline V lookup: CDR1 KGHSH, CDR2 LQKENI. Trimming took 5 bases from V and 6 from J; bases not matched to a gene: 5. The CDR3 consists of 15 residues.

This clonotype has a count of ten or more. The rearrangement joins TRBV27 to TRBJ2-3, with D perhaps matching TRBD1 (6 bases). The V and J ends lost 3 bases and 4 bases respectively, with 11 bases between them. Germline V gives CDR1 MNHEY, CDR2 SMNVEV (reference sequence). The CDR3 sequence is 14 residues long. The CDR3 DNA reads TGTGCCAGCAGTTTTGGGGCAGGGGCAGATACGCAGTATTTT. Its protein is CASSFGAGADTQYF.

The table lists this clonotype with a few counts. CDR3 sequence reads: CASSFQTGGNSPLHF. In DNA, the CDR3 is TGTGCCAGCAGTTTCCAGACAGGGGGGAACTCACCCCTCCACTTT. The chain has TRBV27 and TRBJ1-6, with 9 bases lining up with TRBD1. Germline CDR1 MNHEY, CDR2 SMNVEV (reference sequence). The V and J ends lost 3 bases and 10 bases, in that order; junction bases with no gene match: 7. This CDR3 has 15 residues.

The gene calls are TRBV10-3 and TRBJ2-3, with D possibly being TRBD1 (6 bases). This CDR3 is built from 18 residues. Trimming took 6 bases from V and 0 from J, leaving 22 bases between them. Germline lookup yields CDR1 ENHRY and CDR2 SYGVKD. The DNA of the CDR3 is TGTGCCATCAGGAGGAGTGACAGGACAGACCTTAGCACAGATACGCAGTATTTT. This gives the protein CAIRRSDRTDLSTDTQYF.

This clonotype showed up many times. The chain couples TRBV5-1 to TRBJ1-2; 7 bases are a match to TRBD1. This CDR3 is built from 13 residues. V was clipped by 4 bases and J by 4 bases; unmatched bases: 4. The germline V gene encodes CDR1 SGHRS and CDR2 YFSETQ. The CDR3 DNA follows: TGCGCCAGCAGCCTTAGGGACAGCTATGGCTACACCTTC. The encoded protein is CASSLRDSYGYTF.

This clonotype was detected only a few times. For the CDR3, the DNA is TGCAGTGCTAGAGAGTCGCGTTACAGTAGGGGGCTGGAGACCCAGTACTTC. Translation gives CSARESRYSRGLETQYF. The chain uses TRBV20-1 and TRBJ2-5; 7 nucleotides line up with TRBD1. The CDR3 has 17 amino acids. Unmatched junction bases numbered 15, after V lost 0 bases and J lost 5 bases. Germline CDR1 DFQATT, CDR2 SNEGSKA (reference sequence).

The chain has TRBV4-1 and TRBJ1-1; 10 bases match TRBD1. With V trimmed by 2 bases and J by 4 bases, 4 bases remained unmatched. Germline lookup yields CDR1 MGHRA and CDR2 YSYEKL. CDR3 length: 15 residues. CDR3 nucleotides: TGCGCCAGCAGCCAACAGGACAGGGGGACCACTGAAGCTTTCTTT. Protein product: CASSQQDRGTTEAFF.

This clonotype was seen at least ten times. CDR3 in amino acids: CASSADYGYTF. The CDR3 nucleotides read TGTGCCAGCAGCGCAGACTATGGCTACACCTTC. The chain uses TRBV9 and TRBJ1-2; D call uncertain. Germline V gene lookup returns CDR1 SGDLS and CDR2 YYNGEE. V dropped 3 bases and J dropped 3 bases, with 3 bases sitting between them. The length of the CDR3 is 11 residues.

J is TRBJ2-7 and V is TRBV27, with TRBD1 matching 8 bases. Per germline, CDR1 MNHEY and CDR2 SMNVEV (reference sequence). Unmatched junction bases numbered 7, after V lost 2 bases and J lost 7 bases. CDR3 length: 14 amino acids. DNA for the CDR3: TGTGCCAGCAGTTTAAACAGGGGGGTAGGTGAGCAGTACTTC. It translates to CASSLNRGVGEQYF.

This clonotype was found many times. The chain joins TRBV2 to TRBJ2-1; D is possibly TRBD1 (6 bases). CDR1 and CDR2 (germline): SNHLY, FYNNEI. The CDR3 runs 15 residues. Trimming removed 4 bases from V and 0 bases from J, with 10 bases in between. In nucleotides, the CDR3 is TGTGCCAGCAGTGCTGACAGGAGCTCCTACAATGAGCAGTTCTTC. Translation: CASSADRSSYNEQFF.

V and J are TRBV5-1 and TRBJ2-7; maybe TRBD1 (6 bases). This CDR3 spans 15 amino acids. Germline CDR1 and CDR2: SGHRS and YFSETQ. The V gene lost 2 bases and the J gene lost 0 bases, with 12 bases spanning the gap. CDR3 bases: TGCGCCAGCAGCTTAGCCGGGACACACTCCTACGAGCAGTACTTC. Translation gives CASSLAGTHSYEQYF.

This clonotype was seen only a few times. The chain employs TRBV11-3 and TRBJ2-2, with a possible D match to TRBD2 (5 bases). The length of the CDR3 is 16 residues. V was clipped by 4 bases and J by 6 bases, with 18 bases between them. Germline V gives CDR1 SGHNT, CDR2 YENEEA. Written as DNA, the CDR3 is TGTGCCAGCAGCTCCCTGTTGGAGGCCCGGGCCGGGGAGCTGTTTTTT. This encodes CASSSLLEARAGELFF.

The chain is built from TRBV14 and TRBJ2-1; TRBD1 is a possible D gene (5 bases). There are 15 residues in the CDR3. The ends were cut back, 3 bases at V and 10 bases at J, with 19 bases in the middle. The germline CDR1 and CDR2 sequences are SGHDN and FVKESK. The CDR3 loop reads CASSHATAPWSEQFF. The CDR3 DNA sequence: TGTGCCAGCAGCCACGCGACAGCCCCCTGGAGCGAGCAGTTCTTC.

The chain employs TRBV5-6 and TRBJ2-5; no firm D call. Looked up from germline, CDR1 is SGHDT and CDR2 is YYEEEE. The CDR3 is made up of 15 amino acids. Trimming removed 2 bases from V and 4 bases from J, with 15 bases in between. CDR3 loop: CASSFWTLLGETQYF. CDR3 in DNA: TGTGCCAGCAGCTTCTGGACCCTCCTGGGAGAGACCCAGTACTTC.

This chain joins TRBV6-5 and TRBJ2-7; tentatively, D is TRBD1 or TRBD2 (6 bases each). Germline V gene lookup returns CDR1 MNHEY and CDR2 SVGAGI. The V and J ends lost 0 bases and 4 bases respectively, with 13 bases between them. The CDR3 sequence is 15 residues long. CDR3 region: CASSYSGGGWYEQYF. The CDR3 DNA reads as TGTGCCAGCAGTTACTCGGGGGGCGGATGGTACGAGCAGTACTTC.

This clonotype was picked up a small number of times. Here the CDR3 DNA reads TGTGCCAGCAGATCCCGGACGTACCAAGAGACCCAGTACTTC. Protein sequence: CASRSRTYQETQYF. The V gene is TRBV6-2 or TRBV6-3, the J gene TRBJ2-5; no definite D call. Germline loops: CDR1 MNHEY, CDR2 SVGEGT. There are 14 residues in the CDR3. The V gene lost 6 bases and the J gene lost 0 bases, with 11 bases spanning the gap.

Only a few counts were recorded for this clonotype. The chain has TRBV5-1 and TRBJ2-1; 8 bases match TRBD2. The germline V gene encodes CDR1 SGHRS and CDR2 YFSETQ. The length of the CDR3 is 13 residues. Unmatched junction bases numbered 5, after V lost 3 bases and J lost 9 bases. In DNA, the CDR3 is TGCGCCAGCAGCTCCGGACTAGCTAGTGAGCAGTTCTTC. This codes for CASSSGLASEQFF. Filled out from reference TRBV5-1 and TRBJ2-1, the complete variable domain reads KAGVTQTPRYLIKTRGQQVTLSCSPISGHRSVSWYQQTPGQGLQFLFEYFSETQRNKGNFPGRFSGRQFSNSRSEMNVSTLELGDSALYLCASSSGLASEQFFGPGTRLTVL.

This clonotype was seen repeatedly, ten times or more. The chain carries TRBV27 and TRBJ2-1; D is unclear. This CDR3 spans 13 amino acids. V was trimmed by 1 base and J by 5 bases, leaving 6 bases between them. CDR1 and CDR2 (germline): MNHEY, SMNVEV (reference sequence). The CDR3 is CASSLYTHNEQFF. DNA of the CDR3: TGTGCCAGCAGTTTATACACCCACAATGAGCAGTTCTTC.

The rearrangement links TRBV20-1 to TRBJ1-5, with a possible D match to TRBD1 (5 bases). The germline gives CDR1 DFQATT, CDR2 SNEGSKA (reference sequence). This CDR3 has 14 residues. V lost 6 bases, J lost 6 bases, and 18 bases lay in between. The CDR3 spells CSAIGAGDFQPQHF. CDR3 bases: TGCAGTGCGATAGGGGCAGGAGATTTTCAGCCCCAGCATTTT.

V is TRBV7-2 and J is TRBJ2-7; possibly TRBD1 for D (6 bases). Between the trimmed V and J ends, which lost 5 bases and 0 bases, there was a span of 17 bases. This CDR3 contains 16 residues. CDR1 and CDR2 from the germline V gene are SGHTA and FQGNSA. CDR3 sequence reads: CASSPGRGAPSYEQYF. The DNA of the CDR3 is TGTGCCAGCAGCCCAGGCAGGGGAGCCCCCTCCTACGAGCAGTACTTC.

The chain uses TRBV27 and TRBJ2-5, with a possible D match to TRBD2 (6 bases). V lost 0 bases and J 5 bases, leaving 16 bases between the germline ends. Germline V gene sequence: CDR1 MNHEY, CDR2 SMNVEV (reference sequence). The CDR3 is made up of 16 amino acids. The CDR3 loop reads CASSLSRAGSRETQYF. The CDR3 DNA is TGTGCCAGCAGTTTATCGCGGGCGGGGAGTAGGGAGACCCAGTACTTC.

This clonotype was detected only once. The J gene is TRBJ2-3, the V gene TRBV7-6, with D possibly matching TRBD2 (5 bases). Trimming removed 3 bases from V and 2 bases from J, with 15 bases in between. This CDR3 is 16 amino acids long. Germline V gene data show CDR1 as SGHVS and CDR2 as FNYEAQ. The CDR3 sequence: CASSFRGGWATDTQYF. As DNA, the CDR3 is TGTGCCAGCAGCTTCCGCGGAGGATGGGCCACAGATACGCAGTATTTT. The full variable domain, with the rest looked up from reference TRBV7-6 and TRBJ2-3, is GAGVSQSPRYKVTKRGQDVALRCDPISGHVSLYWYRQALGQGPEFLTYFNYEAQQDKSGLPNDRFSAERPEGSISTLTIQRTEQRDSAMYRCASSFRGGWATDTQYFGPGTRLTVL.

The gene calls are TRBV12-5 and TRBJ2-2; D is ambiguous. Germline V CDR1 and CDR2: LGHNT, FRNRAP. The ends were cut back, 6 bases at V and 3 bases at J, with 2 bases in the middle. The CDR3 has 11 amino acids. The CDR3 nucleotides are TGTGCTAGTGGGCACACCGGGGAGCTGTTTTTT. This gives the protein CASGHTGELFF.